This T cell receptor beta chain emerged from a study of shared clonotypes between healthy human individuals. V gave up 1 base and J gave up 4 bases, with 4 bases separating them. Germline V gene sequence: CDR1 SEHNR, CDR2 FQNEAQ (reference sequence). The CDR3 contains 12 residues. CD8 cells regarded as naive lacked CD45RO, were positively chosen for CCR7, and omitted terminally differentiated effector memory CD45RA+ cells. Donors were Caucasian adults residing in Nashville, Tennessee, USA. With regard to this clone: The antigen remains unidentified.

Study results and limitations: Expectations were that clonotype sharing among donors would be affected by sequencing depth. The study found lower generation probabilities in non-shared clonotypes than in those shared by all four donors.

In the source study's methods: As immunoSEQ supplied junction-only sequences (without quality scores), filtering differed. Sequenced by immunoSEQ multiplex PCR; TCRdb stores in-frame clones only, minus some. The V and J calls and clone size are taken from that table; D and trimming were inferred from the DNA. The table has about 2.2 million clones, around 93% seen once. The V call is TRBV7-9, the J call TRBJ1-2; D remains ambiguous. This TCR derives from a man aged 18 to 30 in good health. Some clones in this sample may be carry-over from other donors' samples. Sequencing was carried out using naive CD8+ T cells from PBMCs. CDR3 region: CASSLESYGYTF. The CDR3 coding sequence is TGTGCCAGCAGCTTAGAGAGCTATGGCTACACCTTC.